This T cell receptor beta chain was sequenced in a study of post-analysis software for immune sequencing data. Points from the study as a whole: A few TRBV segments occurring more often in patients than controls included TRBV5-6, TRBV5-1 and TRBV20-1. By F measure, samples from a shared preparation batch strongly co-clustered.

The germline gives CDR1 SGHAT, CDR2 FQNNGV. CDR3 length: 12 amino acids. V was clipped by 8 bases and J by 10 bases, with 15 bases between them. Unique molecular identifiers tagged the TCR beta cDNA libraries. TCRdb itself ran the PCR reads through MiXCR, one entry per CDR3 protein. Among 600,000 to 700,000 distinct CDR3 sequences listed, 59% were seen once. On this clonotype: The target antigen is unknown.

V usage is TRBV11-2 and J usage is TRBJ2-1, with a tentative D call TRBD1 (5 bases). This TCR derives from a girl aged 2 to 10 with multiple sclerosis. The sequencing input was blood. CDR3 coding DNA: TGTGCCAGCGGGTTAACAGGCGGCGAGCAGTTCTTC. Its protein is CASGLTGGEQFF.